Below, 18 T cell receptor beta chains from the same sample are listed, as sequenced in a study of shared clonotypes between healthy human individuals. The method was immunoSEQ multiplex PCR; TCRdb's version includes in-frame clones alone and lacks a portion of them. The table records about 2.4 million clones, approximately 94% of them present only once. Sequencing was carried out using naive CD4+ T cells from PBMCs. Noted subset: CD45RA+ positively selected. The receptor source for this set is a man aged 18 to 30 in good health. Some clones in this sample may be carry-over from other donors' samples.

J is TRBJ2-1 and V is TRBV19; no clear D. Per the germline V gene, CDR1 is LNHDA and CDR2 is SQIVND (reference sequence). Trimming took 7 bases from V and 8 from J, leaving 18 bases between them. The CDR3 is made up of 14 amino acids. This CDR3 reads CASTPSRALDEQFF. DNA of the CDR3: TGTGCCAGTACCCCGAGTCGGGCTCTAGATGAGCAGTTCTTC.

A word on this clone: At the DNA level, this CDR3 is encoded by other sequences in the same sample as well. The chain links TRBV5-1 to TRBJ2-7; 9 bases are shared with TRBD1. CDR3 length: 15 amino acids. Trimming at V came to 3 bases and at J to 0 bases, leaving 4 bases not matched to a gene. Per the germline V gene, CDR1 is SGHRS and CDR2 is YFSETQ. CDR3 protein: CASSSGTGSSYEQYF. Written as DNA, the CDR3 is TGCGCCAGCAGCTCGGGGACAGGGAGCTCCTACGAGCAGTACTTC. The complete variable domain, with remaining parts taken from reference TRBV5-1 and TRBJ2-7, reads KAGVTQTPRYLIKTRGQQVTLSCSPISGHRSVSWYQQTPGQGLQFLFEYFSETQRNKGNFPGRFSGRQFSNSRSEMNVSTLELGDSALYLCASSSGTGSSYEQYFGPGTRLTVT.

The rearrangement uses TRBV5-1 and TRBJ2-1; 9 nucleotides match TRBD1. V lost 2 bases and J lost 6; bases outside the gene matches: 9. The CDR3 covers 16 residues. Germline CDR1 reads SGHRS; CDR2 reads YFSETQ. CDR3 protein: CASSFAADRGGNEQFF. The CDR3 DNA reads as TGCGCCAGCAGCTTCGCCGCGGACAGGGGCGGCAATGAGCAGTTCTTC.

V usage is TRBV15 and J usage is TRBJ2-2, with TRBD2 as a possible D gene (5 bases). The CDR3 is 14 residues long. Trimming pared 3 bases from V and 5 bases from J, leaving 10 bases between. CDR1 and CDR2 from the germline V gene are LNHNV and YYDKDF (reference sequence). CDR3 sequence: CATSSTSVTGELFF. CDR3 nucleotide sequence: TGTGCCACCAGCAGTACTAGTGTTACCGGGGAGCTGTTTTTT.

The V and J genes are TRBV7-9 and TRBJ2-7, with 11 bases fitting TRBD2. The CDR3 covers 15 residues. V shed 3 bases and J 2 bases; nucleotides not matched to a gene: 3. The V gene's germline CDR1 is SEHNR and CDR2 FQNEAQ (reference sequence). CDR3 sequence (DNA): TGTGCCAGCAGCTTGACTAGCGGGATGCCCTACGAGCAGTACTTC. It encodes CASSLTSGMPYEQYF.

The rearrangement uses TRBV14 and TRBJ2-1; no firm D call. The CDR3 consists of 12 residues. Germline V lookup: CDR1 SGHDN, CDR2 FVKESK. Deletions cut 0 bases from V and 12 bases from J, with 9 bases between. CDR3 protein: CASSQDRQMQFF. The CDR3 DNA reads TGTGCCAGCAGCCAAGATCGGCAGATGCAGTTCTTC.

This chain joins TRBV5-1 and TRBJ1-4, with D maybe TRBD1 (5 bases). The V and J ends lost 2 bases and 0 bases respectively, with 20 bases between them. CDR1 SGHRS and CDR2 YFSETQ come from the germline V gene. CDR3 length: 19 amino acids. This CDR3 reads CASSFRDPKVTTTNEKLFF. The CDR3 DNA sequence: TGCGCCAGCAGCTTCCGGGACCCAAAAGTAACAACAACTAATGAAAAACTGTTTTTT.

The rearrangement joins TRBV21-1 to TRBJ1-5. TRBV21-1 is annotated as a pseudogene. The CDR3 is 11 amino acids. The DNA for the CDR3 is TGTGCCACGGACGAGACTCAGCCCCAGCATTTT. It translates to CATDETQPQHF.

The chain is built from TRBV11-3 and TRBJ2-7; D unresolved. Trimming shortened V by 1 base and J by 3 bases, and 7 bases separated the two germline ends. The CDR3 has 13 residues. In germline, CDR1 is SGHNT, CDR2 YENEEA. CDR3 sequence (DNA): TGTGCCAGCAGCTTAGGGCCTTACTACGAGCAGTACTTC. This codes for CASSLGPYYEQYF. The variable domain in full, completed from reference TRBV11-3 and TRBJ2-7, reads EAGVVQSPRYKIIEKKQPVAFWCNPISGHNTLYWYLQNLGQGPELLIRYENEEAVDDSQLPKDRFSAERLKGVDSTLKIQPAELGDSAVYLCASSLGPYYEQYFGPGTRLTVT.

This clone was recorded only once. The chain combines TRBV29-1 with TRBJ1-2; 8 bases align to TRBD1. The CDR3 is made up of 14 amino acids. Germline V gene sequence: CDR1 SQVTM, CDR2 ANQGSEA. V shed 6 bases, J shed 8 bases, and the junction held 14 bases outside the gene matches. CDR3 nucleotides: TGCAGCGTCACCCAAGACAGGGGCTTGGACGGCTACACCTTC. Protein sequence: CSVTQDRGLDGYTF.

The chain is built from TRBV5-1 and TRBJ2-1; D unclear. The CDR3 is 15 amino acids. Trimming stripped 0 bases from V and 2 bases from J, with 9 bases between. CDR1 and CDR2 (germline): SGHRS, YFSETQ. CDR3 amino acids: CASSLGDPTYNEQFF. Here the CDR3 DNA reads TGCGCCAGCAGCTTGGGTGACCCAACCTACAATGAGCAGTTCTTC. The complete variable domain, with remaining parts taken from reference TRBV5-1 and TRBJ2-1, reads KAGVTQTPRYLIKTRGQQVTLSCSPISGHRSVSWYQQTPGQGLQFLFEYFSETQRNKGNFPGRFSGRQFSNSRSEMNVSTLELGDSALYLCASSLGDPTYNEQFFGPGTRLTVL.

The chain combines TRBV6-5 with TRBJ2-5; D call uncertain. This CDR3 is built from 12 residues. Trimming stripped 4 bases from V and 7 bases from J, with 10 bases between. CDR1 is MNHEY and CDR2 is SVGAGI in the germline V gene. DNA of the CDR3: TGTGCCAGCAGTTCCCTCGGCGGGACCCAGTACTTC. Its translation: CASSSLGGTQYF.

The J gene is TRBJ2-2, the V gene TRBV2, with no clear D. The CDR3 loop spans 14 amino acids. With 4 bases removed from V and 3 bases from J, the gap between germline ends came to 9 bases. Germline-derived CDR1 and CDR2 are SNHLY and FYNNEI. The CDR3 here is CASSGGRYTGELFF. As DNA, the CDR3 is TGTGCCAGCAGTGGGGGTCGGTACACCGGGGAGCTGTTTTTT.

The chain joins TRBV20-1 to TRBJ1-1; 8 bases map to TRBD1. V was pared by 6 bases and J by 7 bases, with 4 bases of the junction left unmatched. This CDR3 is 11 amino acids long. Germline-derived CDR1 and CDR2 are DFQATT and SNEGSKA (reference sequence). This chain's CDR3 is CSAQDRDEAFF. As DNA, the CDR3 is TGCAGTGCCCAGGACAGGGATGAAGCTTTCTTT.

V and J are TRBV6-6 and TRBJ1-1; no clear D gene. V lost 8 bases, J lost 0 bases, and 7 bases lay in between. Germline CDR1 and CDR2: MNHNY and SVGAGI (reference sequence). This CDR3 region has 12 residues. Written as DNA, the CDR3 is TGTGCCAGCGGCAGAATGAACACTGAAGCTTTCTTT. Its translation: CASGRMNTEAFF.

The rearrangement joins TRBV7-3 to TRBJ2-1, with 9 bases lining up with TRBD2. The V and J ends lost 5 bases and 6 bases, in that order; junction bases with no gene match: 8. CDR1 is SGHTA, CDR2 FQGTGA, per germline. The CDR3 consists of 15 residues. The CDR3 DNA follows: TGTGCCAGCAGCATTCTAGCGGGGAGCGTCAATGAGCAGTTCTTC. This sequence encodes CASSILAGSVNEQFF.

The chain links TRBV28 to TRBJ2-5; 11 bases match TRBD2. V shed 7 bases, J shed 2 bases, and the junction held 12 bases outside the gene matches. CDR3 length: 17 residues. CDR1 and CDR2 (germline): MDHEN, SYDVKM. The DNA for the CDR3 is TGTGCCAGCACCCGGACTAGCGGGCTCGTTACACAAGAGACCCAGTACTTC. Translation gives CASTRTSGLVTQETQYF.

J is TRBJ2-3 and V is TRBV5-1; 12 nucleotides match TRBD2. CDR1 is SGHRS and CDR2 is YFSETQ in the germline V gene. The CDR3 is 16 amino acids. V trimming: 4 bases; J trimming: 2 bases; junction bases outside the gene matches: 5. CDR3 amino acids: CASSHGTSGYTDTQYF. In DNA, the CDR3 is TGCGCCAGCAGCCATGGGACTAGCGGGTACACAGATACGCAGTATTTT.